Included here is one TCR beta chain sequence, with context. Clones were sequenced by immunoSEQ multiplex PCR, and TCRdb holds only the in-frame ones, with some missing. The data show about 60,000 clones, with approximately 90% seen just once and 16% held by the top ten. Trimming cost V 5 bases and J 7 bases; bases outside gene matches: 9. CDR3 size: 16 residues. Looked up from germline, CDR1 is MDHEN and CDR2 is SYDVKM. The sample is drawn from a study of OX40 agonist ivuxolimab in advanced cancers. Looking at the study overall: Patients in the trial were receiving intravenous ivuxolimab every 2 weeks, at doses of 0.01 to 10 mg/kg.

This specimen consisted of CD4+ or CD8+ T cells sorted from blood, obtained in a trial of the OX40 agonist ivuxolimab. This TCR was recovered from an adult with an advanced solid tumor such as melanoma, head and neck, liver or kidney cancer. The genes are TRBV28 and TRBJ2-7; 15 bases map to TRBD2. The CDR3 nucleotides are TGTGCCAGCAGTCCATGGACTAGCGGGAGGGCGTATGAGCAGTACTTC. This codes for CASSPWTSGRAYEQYF.